This T cell receptor (beta chain) appears in the sequencing data of a study of blood T cell repertoires in COVID-19. For the study at large: Samples of COVID-19 (acute and convalescent) were obtained from the United States, Italy and Spain. Sources were T cells, B-cell-depleted T cells, or PBMCs; the material itself was cDNA or gDNA.

The authors' processing: It was from reference gene primer amplification that nucleated cell counts were estimated. TCRdb's copy holds only in-frame clones and misses some; the assay was immunoSEQ multiplex PCR. V and J calls and clone size come straight from that table; D and trimming were deduced from the DNA. This table holds some 120,000 clones, over 80% found once. Germline V gene data show CDR1 as SQVTM and CDR2 as ANQGSEA. The V and J ends lost 6 bases and 7 bases, in that order; junction bases with no gene match: 9. This CDR3 has 12 amino acids. Sequencing was carried out using peripheral blood. This sequence joins TRBV29-1 and TRBJ2-7; 7 bases align to TRBD2. The clonotype comes from a man aged 60-69 years with acute or convalescent COVID-19. The CDR3 coding sequence is TGCAGCGTGACGGGGGAGGGGTGGGAGCAGTACTTC. It specifies CSVTGEGWEQYF.